The clone carrying this T cell receptor (beta chain) was counted between two and nine times. Time point denoted: patch test 2, 6 weeks after DPC sensitization. As to treatment: therapeutic diphenylcyclopropenone sensitization with weekly scalp DPC. Donation of samples came from alopecia patients who were 18 to 70 years old and suitable for DPC. TCRdb recomputed calls from the RACE reads with MiXCR, one row per CDR3 protein. The repertoire consists of about 380,000 distinct CDR3 sequences, with about 6% occurring once and the leading ten covering around 5.8%. The record originates from a study of human T cells and chemical hapten exposure. Background on the study: Diphenylcyclopropenone was administered weekly to the scalp of patients throughout the roughly 24-week study. Per-sample variation in TCR yield stemmed mainly from small pooled library volume differences.

Germline CDR1 LNHNV, CDR2 YYDKDF (reference sequence). This CDR3 spans 17 amino acids. With 4 bases removed from V and 1 base from J, the gap between germline ends came to 19 bases. Sample: whole blood, taken in connection with sensitization to the hapten diphenylcyclopropenone (DPC). V gene TRBV15 combines with J gene TRBJ2-5; D is ambiguous. This sequence originates from a woman under 30 with alopecia areata. Some clones in this sample may be carry-over from other donors' samples. The CDR3 region has the DNA TGTGCCACCAGCACCCTTAGTATGGTAGCAAGCCAAGAGACCCAGTACTTC. It yields the protein CATSTLSMVASQETQYF.